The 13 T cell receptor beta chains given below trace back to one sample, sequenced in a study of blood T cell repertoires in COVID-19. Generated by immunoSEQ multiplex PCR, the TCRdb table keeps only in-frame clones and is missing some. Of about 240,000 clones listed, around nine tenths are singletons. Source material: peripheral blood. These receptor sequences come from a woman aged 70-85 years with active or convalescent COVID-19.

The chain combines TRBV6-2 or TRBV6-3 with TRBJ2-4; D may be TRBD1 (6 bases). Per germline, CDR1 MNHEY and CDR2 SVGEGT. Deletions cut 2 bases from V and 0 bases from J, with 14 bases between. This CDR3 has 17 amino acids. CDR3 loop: CASSYAETGVAKNIQYF. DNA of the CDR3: TGTGCCAGCAGTTACGCCGAGACAGGAGTAGCCAAAAACATTCAGTACTTC.

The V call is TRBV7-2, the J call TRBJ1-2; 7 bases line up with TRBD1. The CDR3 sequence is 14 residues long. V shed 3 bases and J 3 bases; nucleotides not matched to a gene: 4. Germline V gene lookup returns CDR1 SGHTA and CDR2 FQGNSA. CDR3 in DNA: TGTGCCAGCAGCTTGGGACAGCCAGACTATGGCTACACCTTC. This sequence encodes CASSLGQPDYGYTF.

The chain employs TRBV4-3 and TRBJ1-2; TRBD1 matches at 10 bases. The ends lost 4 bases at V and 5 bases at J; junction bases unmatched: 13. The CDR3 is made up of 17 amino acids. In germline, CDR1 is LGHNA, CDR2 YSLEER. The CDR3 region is CASSRIAGQGFNYGYTF. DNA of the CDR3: TGCGCCAGCAGCCGCATCGCGGGACAGGGGTTCAATTATGGCTACACCTTC.

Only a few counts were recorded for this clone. The DNA of the CDR3 is TGTGCCAGCAGCCGGACAAGACTCACTGAAGCTTTCTTT. Its translation: CASSRTRLTEAFF. V is TRBV11-3 and J is TRBJ1-1; perhaps TRBD1 as D (5 bases). Germline V gives CDR1 SGHNT, CDR2 YENEEA. CDR3 length: 13 amino acids. With 5 bases removed from V and 4 bases from J, the gap between germline ends came to 11 bases.

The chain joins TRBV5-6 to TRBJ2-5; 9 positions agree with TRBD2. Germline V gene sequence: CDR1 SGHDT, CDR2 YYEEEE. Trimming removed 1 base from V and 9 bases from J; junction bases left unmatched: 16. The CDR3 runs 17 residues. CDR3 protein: CASSLYSAGGTTASQYF. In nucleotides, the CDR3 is TGTGCCAGCAGCTTGTATTCAGCGGGGGGAACCACGGCGTCCCAGTACTTC.

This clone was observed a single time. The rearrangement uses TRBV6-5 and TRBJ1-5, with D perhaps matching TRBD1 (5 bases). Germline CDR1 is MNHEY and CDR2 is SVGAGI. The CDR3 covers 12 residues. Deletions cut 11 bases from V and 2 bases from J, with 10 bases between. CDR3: CASRDGNQPQHF. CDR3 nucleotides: TGTGCCTCGCGGGACGGCAATCAGCCCCAGCATTTT.

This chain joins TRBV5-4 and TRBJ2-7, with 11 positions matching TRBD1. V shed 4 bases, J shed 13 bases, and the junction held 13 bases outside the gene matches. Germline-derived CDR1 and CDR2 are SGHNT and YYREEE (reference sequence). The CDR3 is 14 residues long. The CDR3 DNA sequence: TGTGCCAGCAGCAAAGGACAGGGGGCTGAAGGCCCCTACTTC. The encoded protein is CASSKGQGAEGPYF.

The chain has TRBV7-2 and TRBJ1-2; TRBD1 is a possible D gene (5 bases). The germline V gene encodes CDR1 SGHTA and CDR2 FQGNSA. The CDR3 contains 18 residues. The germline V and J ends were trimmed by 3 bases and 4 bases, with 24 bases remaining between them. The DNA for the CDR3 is TGTGCCAGCAGCTTTGGCGGGGAAGGAGGCAGTAGGGGCTATGGCTACACCTTC. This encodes CASSFGGEGGSRGYGYTF.

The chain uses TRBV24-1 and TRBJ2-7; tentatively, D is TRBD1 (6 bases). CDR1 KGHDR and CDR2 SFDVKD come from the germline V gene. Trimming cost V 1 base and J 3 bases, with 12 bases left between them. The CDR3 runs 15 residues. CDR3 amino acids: CATSDFAQGVYEQYF. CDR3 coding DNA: TGTGCCACCAGTGATTTCGCACAGGGAGTCTACGAGCAGTACTTC.

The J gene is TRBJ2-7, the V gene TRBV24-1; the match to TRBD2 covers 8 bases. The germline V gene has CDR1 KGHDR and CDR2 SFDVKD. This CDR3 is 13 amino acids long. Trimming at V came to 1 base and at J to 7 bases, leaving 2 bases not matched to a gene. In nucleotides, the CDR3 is TGTGCCACCAGTGATTTTACGGGGGGGGAGCAGTACTTC. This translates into CATSDFTGGEQYF.

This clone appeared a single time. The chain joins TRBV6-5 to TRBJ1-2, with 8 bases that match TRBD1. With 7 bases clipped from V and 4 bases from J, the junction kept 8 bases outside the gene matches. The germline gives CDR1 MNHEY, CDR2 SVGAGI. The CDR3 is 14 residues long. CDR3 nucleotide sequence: TGTGCCAGCACCCCGGACAGGGTTGGCTATGGCTACACCTTC. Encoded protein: CASTPDRVGYGYTF.

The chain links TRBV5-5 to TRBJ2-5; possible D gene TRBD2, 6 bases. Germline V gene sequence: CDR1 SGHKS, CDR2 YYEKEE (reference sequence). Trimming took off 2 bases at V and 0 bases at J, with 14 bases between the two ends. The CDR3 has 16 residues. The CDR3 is CASSLSAGSYQETQYF. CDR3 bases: TGTGCCAGCAGCTTATCGGCGGGGAGTTACCAAGAGACCCAGTACTTC.

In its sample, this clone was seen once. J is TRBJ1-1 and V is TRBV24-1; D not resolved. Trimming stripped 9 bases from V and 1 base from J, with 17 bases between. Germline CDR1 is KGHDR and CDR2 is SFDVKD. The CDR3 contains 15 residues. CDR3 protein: CATRPGRSANTEAFF. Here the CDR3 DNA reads TGTGCCACCCGCCCGGGGAGGAGCGCGAACACTGAAGCTTTCTTT.